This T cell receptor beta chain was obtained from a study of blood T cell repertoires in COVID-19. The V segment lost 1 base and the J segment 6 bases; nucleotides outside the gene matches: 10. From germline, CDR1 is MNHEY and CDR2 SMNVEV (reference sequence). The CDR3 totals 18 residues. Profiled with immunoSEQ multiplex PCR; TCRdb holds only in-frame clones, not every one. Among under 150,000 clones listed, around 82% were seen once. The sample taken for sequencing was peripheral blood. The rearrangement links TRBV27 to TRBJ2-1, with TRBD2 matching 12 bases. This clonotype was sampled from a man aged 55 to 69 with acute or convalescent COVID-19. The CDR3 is CASSLFPTSGRRGNEQFF. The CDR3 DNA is TGTGCCAGCAGTTTATTCCCGACTAGCGGGAGACGGGGCAATGAGCAGTTCTTC.